What follows is one TCR beta chain and its context. Only one count was recorded for this clonotype. This clone's antigen is unknown. Nothing much larger sits one base from this clone, and base qualities are not available. A single read makes a weak case. RNA was extracted using the RNeasy kit, and roughly 0.5 to 1 microgram was reverse transcribed with random hexamers. The immunoSEQ multiplex PCR assay, which covers 54 Vbeta and 13 Jbeta segments, was used to amplify TCR beta CDR3 regions. Bias from PCR amplification was corrected by using a synthetic template baseline for primer optimization and for computational correction. Turning to the authors' computational methods: Only productive sequences were kept, with reads annotated to V, D and J genes according to IMGT and analyzed in immunoSEQ Analyzer. To calculate clonality, Shannon entropy was normalized by log2 of the number of productive unique sequences and then subtracted from one. For each patient and control, public and private clones were evaluated within the 100 most prevalent clones. A clone was defined as Susac-specific if it was absent from the healthy and MS cohorts, from 1052 published viral clones and from other ImmuneACCESS disease sequences. TCRdb reprocessing: public reads trimmed at Q25 with fastp, clones called with MiXCR, in-frame beta chains kept. Identical CDR3 proteins give one entry, which carries the most common genes and DNA. TCRdb's processing, not the study's, gives the V and J calls here. The sample yields about 200,000 distinct CDR3 sequences; more than 85% were counted once. The ten biggest clones cover approximately 0.09% of the sample.

Peripheral blood CD8+ and CD4+ T cells from healthy donors, Susac syndrome patients and multiple sclerosis patients were profiled using high-throughput TCR beta sequencing. Recently defined diagnostic criteria for definite or probable disease were met by the Susac syndrome patients. CD8+ TEMRA cells were enriched by FACS, while bulk CD8+ and CD4+ T cells were purified by magnetic negative isolation. Blood was drawn into EDTA tubes, processed within 24 hours, and PBMCs were isolated by density gradient centrifugation. PBMCs intended for TCR sequencing were cryopreserved in liquid nitrogen and thawed later in a water bath at 37 degrees C. Purity of sorted or isolated CD4+, CD8+ and CD8+ TEMRA cells was at least 90%. The sample comes from a study of CD8 T cells in Susac syndrome (dated by TCRdb to the late 2010s). As for the study more broadly: Of the Susac syndrome patients who were sequenced, about six had clinically active disease and roughly 8 were in clinical remission. At blood withdrawal, Susac syndrome patients were therapy-naive, treated with corticosteroids (with IVIg additionally given to some), or treated with IVIg alone. Repertoire sequencing was used to test whether CD8+ T cell activation and differentiation in Susac syndrome was antigen driven. What the research found in general, with its limitations: The study acknowledged that relatively few individuals were included in the TCR sequencing and HLA analysis. No clonal expansion was detected in the CD4+ T cell repertoire of Susac syndrome patients.

Compared with germline, V lacks 0 bases and J lacks 2 bases; bases without a gene match: 13. The germline V gene supplies CDR1 SGHRS and CDR2 YFSETQ. Inclusive of the bounding cysteine and phenylalanine, the CDR3 is 19 residues long. The only DNA kept is the CDR3, 57 bases in frame from the first base. The receptor's source is a human donor with Susac syndrome. The chain is assembled from TRBV5-1 and TRBJ2-1; TRBD2 matches 8 bases in the middle. The specimen sequenced was CD4+ T cells from PBMCs. CDR3 sequence: CASSLVGAGGAEAYNEQFF. At the DNA level, the sequence is TGCGCCAGCAGCTTGGTGGGGGCGGGGGGCGCAGAAGCCTACAATGAGCAGTTCTTC.